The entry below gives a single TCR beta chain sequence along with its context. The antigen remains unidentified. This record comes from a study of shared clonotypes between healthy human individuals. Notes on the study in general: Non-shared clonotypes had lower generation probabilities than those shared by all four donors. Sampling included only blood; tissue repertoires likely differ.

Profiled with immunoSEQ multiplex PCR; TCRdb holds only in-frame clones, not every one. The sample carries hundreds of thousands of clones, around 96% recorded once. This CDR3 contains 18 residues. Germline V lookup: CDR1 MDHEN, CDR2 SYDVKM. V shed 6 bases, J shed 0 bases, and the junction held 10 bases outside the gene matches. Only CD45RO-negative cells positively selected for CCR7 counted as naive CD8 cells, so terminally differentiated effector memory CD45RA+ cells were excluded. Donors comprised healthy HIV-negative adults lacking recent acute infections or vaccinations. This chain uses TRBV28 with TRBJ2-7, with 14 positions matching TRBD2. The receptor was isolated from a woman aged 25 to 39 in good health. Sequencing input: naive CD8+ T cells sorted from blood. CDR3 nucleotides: TGTGCCAGCAGCCCTACTACGGGACTAGCGGGAGTCTCCTACGAGCAGTACTTC. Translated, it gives CASSPTTGLAGVSYEQYF.